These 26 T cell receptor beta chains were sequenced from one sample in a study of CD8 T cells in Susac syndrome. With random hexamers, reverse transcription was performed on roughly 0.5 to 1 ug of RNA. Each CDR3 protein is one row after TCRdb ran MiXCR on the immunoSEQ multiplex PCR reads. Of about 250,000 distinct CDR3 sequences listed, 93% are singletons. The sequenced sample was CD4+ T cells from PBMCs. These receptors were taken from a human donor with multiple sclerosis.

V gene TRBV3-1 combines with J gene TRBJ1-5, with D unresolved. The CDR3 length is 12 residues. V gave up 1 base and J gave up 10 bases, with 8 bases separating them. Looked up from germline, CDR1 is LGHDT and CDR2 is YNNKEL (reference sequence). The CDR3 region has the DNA TGTGCCAGCAGCCAAGTTTCCGGTCCCCAGCATTTT. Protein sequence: CASSQVSGPQHF.

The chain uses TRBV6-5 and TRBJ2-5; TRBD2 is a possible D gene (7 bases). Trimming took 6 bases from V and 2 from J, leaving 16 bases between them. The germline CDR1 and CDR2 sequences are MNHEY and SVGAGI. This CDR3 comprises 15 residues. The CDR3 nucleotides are TGTGCCAGCAGCCGGGGGGCGGCCCAACAAGAGACCCAGTACTTC. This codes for CASSRGAAQQETQYF.

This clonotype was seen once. CDR3 residues: CASSVSGTQPQHF. The DNA of the CDR3 is TGTGCCAGCAGCGTCTCAGGGACCCAGCCCCAGCATTTT. The chain has TRBV9 and TRBJ1-5, with D possibly being TRBD1 (5 bases). Germline CDR1 reads SGDLS; CDR2 reads YYNGEE. V dropped 2 bases and J dropped 7 bases, with 10 bases sitting between them. The CDR3 spans 13 residues.

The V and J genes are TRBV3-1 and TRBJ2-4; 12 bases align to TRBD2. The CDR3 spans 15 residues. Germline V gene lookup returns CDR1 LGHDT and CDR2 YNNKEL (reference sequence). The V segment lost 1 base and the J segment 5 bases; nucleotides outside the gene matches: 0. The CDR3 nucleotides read TGTGCCAGCAGCCAAGCTAGCGGGGGGGAAAACATTCAGTACTTC. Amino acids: CASSQASGGENIQYF.

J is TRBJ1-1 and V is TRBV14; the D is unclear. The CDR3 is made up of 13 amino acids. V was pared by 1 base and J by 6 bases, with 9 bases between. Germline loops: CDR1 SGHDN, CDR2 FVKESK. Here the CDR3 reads CASSQVSWAEAFF. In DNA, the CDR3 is TGTGCCAGCAGCCAAGTTTCTTGGGCTGAAGCTTTCTTT.

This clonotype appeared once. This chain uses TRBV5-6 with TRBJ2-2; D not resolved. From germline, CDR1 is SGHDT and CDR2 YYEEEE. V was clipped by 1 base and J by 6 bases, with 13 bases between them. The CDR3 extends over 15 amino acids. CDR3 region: CASSLFDPISGELFF. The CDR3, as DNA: TGTGCCAGCAGCTTGTTTGATCCGATCTCCGGGGAGCTGTTTTTT.

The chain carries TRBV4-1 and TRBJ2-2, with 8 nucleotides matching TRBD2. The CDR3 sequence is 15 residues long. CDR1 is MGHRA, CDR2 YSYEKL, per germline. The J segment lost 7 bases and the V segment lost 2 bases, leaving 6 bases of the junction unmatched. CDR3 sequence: CASSQPGTRYGELFF. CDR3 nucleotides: TGCGCCAGCAGCCAACCCGGGACTAGATACGGGGAGCTGTTTTTT.

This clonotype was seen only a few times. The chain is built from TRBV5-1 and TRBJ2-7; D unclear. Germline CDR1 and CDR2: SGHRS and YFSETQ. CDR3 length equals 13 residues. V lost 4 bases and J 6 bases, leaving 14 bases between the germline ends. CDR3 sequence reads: CASSVAAGPEQYF. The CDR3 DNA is TGCGCCAGCAGCGTGGCGGCAGGCCCCGAGCAGTACTTC.

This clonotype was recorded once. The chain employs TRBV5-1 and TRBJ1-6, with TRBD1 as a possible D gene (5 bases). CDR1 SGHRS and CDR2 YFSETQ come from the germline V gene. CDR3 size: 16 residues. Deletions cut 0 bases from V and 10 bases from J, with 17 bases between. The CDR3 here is CASSLEGLASGSPLHF. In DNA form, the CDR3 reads TGCGCCAGCAGCTTGGAGGGACTGGCGTCAGGATCACCCCTCCACTTT.

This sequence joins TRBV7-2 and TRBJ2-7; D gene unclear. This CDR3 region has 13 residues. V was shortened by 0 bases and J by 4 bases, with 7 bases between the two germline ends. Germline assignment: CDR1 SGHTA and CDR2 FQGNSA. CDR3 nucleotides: TGTGCCAGCAGCTTAGCGCCGGATTACGAGCAGTACGTC. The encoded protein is CASSLAPDYEQYV.

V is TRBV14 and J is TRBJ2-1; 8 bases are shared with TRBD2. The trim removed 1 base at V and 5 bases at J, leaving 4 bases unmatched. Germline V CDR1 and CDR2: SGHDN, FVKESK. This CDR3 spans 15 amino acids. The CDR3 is CASSQVAGGHNEQFF. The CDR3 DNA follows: TGTGCCAGCAGCCAAGTCGCGGGAGGTCACAATGAGCAGTTCTTC.

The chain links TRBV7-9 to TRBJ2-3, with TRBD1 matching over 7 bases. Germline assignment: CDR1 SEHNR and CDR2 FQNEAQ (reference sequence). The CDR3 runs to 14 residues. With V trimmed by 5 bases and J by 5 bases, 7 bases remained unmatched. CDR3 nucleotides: TGTGCCAGCAGCCGTAGGGGGCTCGGAGATACGCAGTATTTT. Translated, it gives CASSRRGLGDTQYF.

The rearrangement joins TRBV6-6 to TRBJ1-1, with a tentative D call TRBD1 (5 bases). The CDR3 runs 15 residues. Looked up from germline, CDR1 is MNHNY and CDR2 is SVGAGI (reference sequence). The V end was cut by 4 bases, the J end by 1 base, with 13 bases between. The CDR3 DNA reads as TGTGCCAGCAGTTTGGGGGGGTCAGGGAACACTGAAGCTTTCTTT. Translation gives CASSLGGSGNTEAFF.

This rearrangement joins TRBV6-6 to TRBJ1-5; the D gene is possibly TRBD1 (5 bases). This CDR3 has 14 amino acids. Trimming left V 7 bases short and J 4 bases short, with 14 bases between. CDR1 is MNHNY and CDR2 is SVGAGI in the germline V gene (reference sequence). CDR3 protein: CASTQSGGNQPQHF. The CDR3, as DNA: TGTGCCAGCACCCAGAGTGGGGGGAATCAGCCCCAGCATTTT.

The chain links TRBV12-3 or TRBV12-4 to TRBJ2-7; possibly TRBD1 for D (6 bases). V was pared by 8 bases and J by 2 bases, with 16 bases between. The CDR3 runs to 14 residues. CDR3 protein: CASLTGQGTYEQYF. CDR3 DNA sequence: TGTGCCAGCCTAACAGGGCAGGGAACCTACGAGCAGTACTTC.

DNA of the CDR3: TGTGCCAGCAGTGAACCGGGACTAGGTAAACTGTTTTTT. It yields the protein CASSEPGLGKLFF. The rearrangement joins TRBV25-1 to TRBJ1-4; TRBD1 is a possible D gene (5 bases). This CDR3 spans 13 amino acids. CDR1 MGHDK and CDR2 SYGVNS come from the germline V gene. The germline V and J ends were trimmed by 2 bases and 11 bases, with 12 bases remaining between them.

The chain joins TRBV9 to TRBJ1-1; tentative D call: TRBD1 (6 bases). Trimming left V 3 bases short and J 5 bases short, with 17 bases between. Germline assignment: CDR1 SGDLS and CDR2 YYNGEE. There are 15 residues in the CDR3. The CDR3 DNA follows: TGTGCCAGCAGCGACCAGGGGAAGGCGGCAACTGAAGCTTTCTTT. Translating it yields CASSDQGKAATEAFF. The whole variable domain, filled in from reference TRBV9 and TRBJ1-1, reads DSGVTQTPKHLITATGQRVTLRCSPRSGDLSVYWYQQSLDQGLQFLIQYYNGEERAKGNILERFSAQQFPDLHSELNLSSLELGDSALYFCASSDQGKAATEAFFGQGTRLTVV.

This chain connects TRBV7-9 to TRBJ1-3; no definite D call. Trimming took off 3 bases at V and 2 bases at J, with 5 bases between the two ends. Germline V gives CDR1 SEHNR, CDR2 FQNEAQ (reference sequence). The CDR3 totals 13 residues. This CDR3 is CASSFGPGNTIYF. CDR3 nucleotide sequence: TGTGCCAGCAGCTTTGGGCCTGGAAACACCATATATTTT.

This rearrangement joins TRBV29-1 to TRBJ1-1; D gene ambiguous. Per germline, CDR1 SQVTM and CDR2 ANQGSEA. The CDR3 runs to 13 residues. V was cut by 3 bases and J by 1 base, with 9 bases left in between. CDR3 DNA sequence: TGCAGCGTTGAGGGCTGGTCGAACACTGAAGCTTTCTTT. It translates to CSVEGWSNTEAFF.

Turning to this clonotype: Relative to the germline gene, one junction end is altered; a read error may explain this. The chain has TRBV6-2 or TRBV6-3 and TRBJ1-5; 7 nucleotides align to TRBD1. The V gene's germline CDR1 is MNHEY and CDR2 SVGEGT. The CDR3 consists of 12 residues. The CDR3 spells CASSSGAGGSTF. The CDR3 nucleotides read TGTGCCAGCAGCTCGGGGGCAGGGGGTTCGACTTTT.

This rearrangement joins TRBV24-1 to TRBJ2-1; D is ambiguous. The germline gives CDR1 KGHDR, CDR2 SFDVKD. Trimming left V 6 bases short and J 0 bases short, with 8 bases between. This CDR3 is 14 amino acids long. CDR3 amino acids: CATSRHSSYNEQFF. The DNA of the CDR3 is TGTGCCACCAGTCGACACTCCTCCTACAATGAGCAGTTCTTC.

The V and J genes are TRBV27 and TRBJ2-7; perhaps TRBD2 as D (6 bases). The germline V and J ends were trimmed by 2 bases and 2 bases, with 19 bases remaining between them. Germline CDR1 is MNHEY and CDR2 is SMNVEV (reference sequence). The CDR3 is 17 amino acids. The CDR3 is CASSLAFHGSQTYEQYF. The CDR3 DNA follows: TGTGCCAGCAGTTTAGCGTTCCACGGGAGTCAAACCTACGAGCAGTACTTC.

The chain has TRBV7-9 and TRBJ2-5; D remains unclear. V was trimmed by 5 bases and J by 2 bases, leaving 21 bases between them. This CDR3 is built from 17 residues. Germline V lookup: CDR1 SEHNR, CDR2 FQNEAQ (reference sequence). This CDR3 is CASSVSVPTWGQETQYF. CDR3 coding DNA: TGTGCCAGCAGCGTTTCTGTGCCTACCTGGGGACAAGAGACCCAGTACTTC. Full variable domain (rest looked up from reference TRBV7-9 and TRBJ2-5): DTGVSQNPRHKITKRGQNVTFRCDPISEHNRLYWYRQTLGQGPEFLTYFQNEAQLEKSRLLSDRFSAERPKGSFSTLEIQRTEQGDSAMYLCASSVSVPTWGQETQYFGPGTRLLVL.

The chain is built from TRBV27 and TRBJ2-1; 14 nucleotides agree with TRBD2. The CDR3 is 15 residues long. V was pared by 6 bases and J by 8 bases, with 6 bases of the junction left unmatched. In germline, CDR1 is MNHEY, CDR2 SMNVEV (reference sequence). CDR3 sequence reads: CASRGGLAGGYEQFF. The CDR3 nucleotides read TGTGCCAGCAGGGGAGGACTAGCGGGAGGCTATGAGCAGTTCTTC.

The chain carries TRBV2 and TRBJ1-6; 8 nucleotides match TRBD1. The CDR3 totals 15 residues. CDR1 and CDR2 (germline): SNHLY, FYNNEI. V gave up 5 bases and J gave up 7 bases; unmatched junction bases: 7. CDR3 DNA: TGTGCCAGCAGTAAGCTGGGACAGGAAAATTCACCCCTCCACTTT. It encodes CASSKLGQENSPLHF. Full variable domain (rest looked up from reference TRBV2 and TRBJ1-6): EPEVTQTPSHQVTQMGQEVILRCVPISNHLYFYWYRQILGQKVEFLVSFYNNEISEKSEIFDDQFSVERPDGSNFTLKIRSTKLEDSAMYFCASSKLGQENSPLHFGNGTRLTVT.

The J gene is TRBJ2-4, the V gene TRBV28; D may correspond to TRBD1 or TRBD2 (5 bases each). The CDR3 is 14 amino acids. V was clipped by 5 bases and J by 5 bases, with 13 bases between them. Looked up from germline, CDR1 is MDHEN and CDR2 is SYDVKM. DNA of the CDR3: TGTGCCAGCAGTCTTCCCGGGACCCAAAACATTCAGTACTTC. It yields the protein CASSLPGTQNIQYF.